The present T cell receptor beta chain was sequenced within a study of cytomegalovirus exposure and HLA in healthy donors. PCR was performed using 60 Vbeta and 13 Jbeta primers. Using immunoSEQ multiplex PCR, the repertoire was profiled, and TCRdb retains in-frame clones only, with some absent. The sample lists some 150,000 clones, less than 85% occurring once. Germline V gene sequence: CDR1 MNHNY, CDR2 SVGAGI (reference sequence). The CDR3 is 13 amino acids. V was shortened by 0 bases and J by 8 bases, with 10 bases between the two germline ends. Sequenced input: PBMCs. This clonotype was obtained from a woman aged 60-70 years in good health and CMV-seropositive. This chain uses TRBV6-6 with TRBJ1-2; D remains ambiguous. As DNA, the CDR3 is TGTGCCAGCAGTTACTCGGCCATCGGGGGCTACACCTTC. The encoded protein is CASSYSAIGGYTF.